This record concerns one TCR beta chain sequence. Using its own MiXCR run on the 5' RACE reads, TCRdb lists one record per CDR3 protein. The table shows around 80,000 distinct CDR3 sequences, with more than 4.5% occurring only once. The data derive from a study of T cells of healthy individuals. Trimming pared 7 bases from V and 4 bases from J, leaving 11 bases between. Germline CDR1 SNHLY, CDR2 FYNNEI. CDR3 length: 13 residues. The clonotype comes from a female donor in good health. The chain joins TRBV2 to TRBJ2-1, with D uncertain. Here the CDR3 reads CASNPNSYNEQFF. The CDR3 DNA is TGTGCCAGCAACCCGAATTCTTACAATGAGCAGTTCTTC.